This TCR beta chain derives from a study of Graves' ophthalmopathy and Graves' hyperthyroidism. Across the study: Sampling took place at initial diagnosis, with peripheral blood obtained before any treatment.

V was shortened by 5 bases and J by 10 bases, with 21 bases between the two germline ends. CDR3 length equals 16 residues. Excluded: other autoimmune disease, uncontrolled infection, pregnancy or lactation. Patients were diagnosed from clinical symptoms, serum thyroxine, TRAb, thyroid ultrasound and orbital computed tomography. Study results and limitations: Clonotypes were expanded in thyroid at above 0.001 frequency, and most also appeared in blood.

This clonotype was recorded at least ten times. No antigen is known for it. CDR3 regions of TCR beta were amplified from RNA transcripts. RT-PCR in the first round used HTBI primers; a second-round multiplex PCR followed. TCRdb re-derived calls from the multiplex PCR reads in MiXCR, one entry per CDR3 protein. The data hold about 740,000 distinct CDR3 sequences, with 40% observed a single time. The sample taken for sequencing was peripheral blood. The chain is built from TRBV12-3 or TRBV12-4 and TRBJ1-6; TRBD1 might be the D (5 bases). This TCR came from an adult man with Graves' ophthalmopathy. In nucleotides, the CDR3 is TGTGCCAGCAGTGTATCACTGAGGGGAGACGGATCACCCCTCCACTTT. It specifies CASSVSLRGDGSPLHF.